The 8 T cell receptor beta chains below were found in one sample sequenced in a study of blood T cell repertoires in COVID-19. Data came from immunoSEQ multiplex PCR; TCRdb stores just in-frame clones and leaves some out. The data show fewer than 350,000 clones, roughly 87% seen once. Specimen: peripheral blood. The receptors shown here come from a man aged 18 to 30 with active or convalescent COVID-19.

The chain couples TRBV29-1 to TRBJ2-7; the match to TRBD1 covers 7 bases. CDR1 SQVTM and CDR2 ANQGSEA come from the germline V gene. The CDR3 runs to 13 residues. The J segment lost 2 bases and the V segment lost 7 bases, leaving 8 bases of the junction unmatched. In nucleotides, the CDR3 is TGCAGCGCGAAGGGGGCAGGGACCTACGAGCAGTACTTC. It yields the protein CSAKGAGTYEQYF.

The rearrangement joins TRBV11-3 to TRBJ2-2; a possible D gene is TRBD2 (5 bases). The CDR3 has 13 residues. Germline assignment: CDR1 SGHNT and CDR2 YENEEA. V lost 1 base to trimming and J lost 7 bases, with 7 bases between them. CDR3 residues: CASSLAGVGELFF. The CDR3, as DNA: TGTGCCAGCAGCTTAGCCGGGGTCGGGGAGCTGTTTTTT.

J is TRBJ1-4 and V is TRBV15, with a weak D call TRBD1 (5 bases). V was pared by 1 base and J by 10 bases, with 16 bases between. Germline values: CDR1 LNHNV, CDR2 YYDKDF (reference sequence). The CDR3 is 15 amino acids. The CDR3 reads CATSRVGQGGGKLFF. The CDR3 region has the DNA TGTGCCACCAGCAGAGTGGGGCAGGGCGGGGGAAAACTGTTTTTT. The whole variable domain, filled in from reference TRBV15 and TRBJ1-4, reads DAMVIQNPRYQVTQFGKPVTLSCSQTLNHNVMYWYQQKSSQAPKLLFHYYDKDFNNEADTPDNFQSRRPNTSFCFLDIRSPGLGDTAMYLCATSRVGQGGGKLFFGSGTQLSVL.

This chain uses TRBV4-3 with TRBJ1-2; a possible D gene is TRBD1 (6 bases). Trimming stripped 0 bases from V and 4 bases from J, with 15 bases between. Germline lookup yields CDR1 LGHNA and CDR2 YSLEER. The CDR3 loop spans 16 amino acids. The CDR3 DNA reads TGCGCCAGCAGCCAAGATTTGGGGGCGTTGATCTATGGCTACACCTTC. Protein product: CASSQDLGALIYGYTF.

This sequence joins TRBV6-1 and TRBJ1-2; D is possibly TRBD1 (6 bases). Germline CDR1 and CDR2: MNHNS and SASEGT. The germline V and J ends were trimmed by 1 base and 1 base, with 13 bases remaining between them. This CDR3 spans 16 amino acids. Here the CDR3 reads CASSEGQGTNNYGYTF. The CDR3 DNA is TGTGCCAGCAGTGAAGGGCAGGGGACTAATAACTATGGCTACACCTTC.

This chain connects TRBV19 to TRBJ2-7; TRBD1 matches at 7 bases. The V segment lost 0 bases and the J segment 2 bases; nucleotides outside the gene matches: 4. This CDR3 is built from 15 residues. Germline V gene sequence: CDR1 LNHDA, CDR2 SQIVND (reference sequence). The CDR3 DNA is TGTGCCAGTAGTATAGAGGACAGGAACCCCTACGAGCAGTACTTC. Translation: CASSIEDRNPYEQYF. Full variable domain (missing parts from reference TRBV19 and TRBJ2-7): DGGITQSPKYLFRKEGQNVTLSCEQNLNHDAMYWYRQDPGQGLRLIYYSQIVNDFQKGDIAEGYSVSREKKESFPLTVTSAQKNPTAFYLCASSIEDRNPYEQYFGPGTRLTVT.

The CDR3 bases are TGTGCCAGCAGTGAAGCGCGGTTAAGGGGCCGGGTGGGGAATCAGCCCCAGCATTTT. As protein: CASSEARLRGRVGNQPQHF. The rearrangement links TRBV6-1 to TRBJ1-5, with a tentative D call TRBD1 (5 bases). The CDR3 length is 19 residues. V shed 0 bases and J shed 4 bases, with 22 bases lying between them. Germline V CDR1 and CDR2: MNHNS, SASEGT.

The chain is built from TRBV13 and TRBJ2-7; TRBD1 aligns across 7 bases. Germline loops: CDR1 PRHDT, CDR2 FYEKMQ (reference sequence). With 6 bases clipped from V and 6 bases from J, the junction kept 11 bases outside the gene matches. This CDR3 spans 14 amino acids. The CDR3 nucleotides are TGTGCCAGCAGTTTAAGGACAGGCTCGGGCGAGCAGTACTTC. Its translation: CASSLRTGSGEQYF.